The T cell receptor beta chain described here comes from a study of T-cell reconstitution after alpha-beta-depleted transplantation in children. Study-wide results and caveats: By one year post-transplant, T-cell counts and diversity largely arose from T cells that were newly produced. It was surviving recipient T cells and thymic progenitors that gave some patients high TCRbeta diversity at day 60.

As to this clonotype: The antigen is unknown.

TCRbeta library construction was performed incorporating unique molecular identifiers. TCRdb reanalysed the PCR reads using MiXCR and keeps one entry per CDR3 protein. The sample consists of about 90,000 distinct CDR3 sequences, around a sixth of them appearing once. CDR1 SGHVS and CDR2 FNYEAQ come from the germline V gene. The V gene lost 5 bases and the J gene lost 0 bases, with 10 bases spanning the gap. The CDR3 is 14 residues long. The chain combines TRBV7-6 with TRBJ1-1; unclear D gene. Sample: PBMCs, mostly from graft donor cells, taken 180 days after TCRalphabeta/CD19-depleted stem cell transplant. The sequence came from a male patient between 2 and 9 years old who had a stem cell transplant for acute lymphoblastic leukemia, so the T cells may come from the graft donor. CDR3 in amino acids: CASSPWVMNTEAFF. CDR3 bases: TGTGCCAGCAGCCCCTGGGTTATGAACACTGAAGCTTTCTTT.